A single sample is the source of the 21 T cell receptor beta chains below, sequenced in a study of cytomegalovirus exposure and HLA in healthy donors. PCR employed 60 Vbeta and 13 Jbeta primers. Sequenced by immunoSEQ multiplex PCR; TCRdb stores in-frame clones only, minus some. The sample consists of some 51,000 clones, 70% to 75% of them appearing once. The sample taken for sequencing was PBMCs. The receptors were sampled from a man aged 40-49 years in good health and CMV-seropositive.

CDR3 amino acids: CASRNRDRDPQGYTF. In DNA form, the CDR3 reads TGTGCCAGCAGAAACCGGGACAGGGACCCGCAAGGCTACACCTTC. The rearrangement joins TRBV6-1 to TRBJ1-2; TRBD1 matches 9 bases. The J segment lost 8 bases and the V segment lost 6 bases, leaving 13 bases of the junction unmatched. The CDR3 runs to 15 residues. From germline, CDR1 is MNHNS and CDR2 SASEGT.

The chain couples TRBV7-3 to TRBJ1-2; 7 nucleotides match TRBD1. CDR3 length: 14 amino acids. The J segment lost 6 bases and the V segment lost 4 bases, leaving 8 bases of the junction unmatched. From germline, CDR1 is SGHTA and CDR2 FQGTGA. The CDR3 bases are TGTGCCAGCAGCTCCCCTACAGGGGAGCATGGCTACACCTTC. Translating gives CASSSPTGEHGYTF. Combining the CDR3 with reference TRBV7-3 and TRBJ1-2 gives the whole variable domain GAGVSQTPSNKVTEKGKYVELRCDPISGHTALYWYRQSLGQGPEFLIYFQGTGAADDSGLPNDRFFAVRPEGSVSTLKIQRTERGDSAVYLCASSSPTGEHGYTFGSGTRLTVV.

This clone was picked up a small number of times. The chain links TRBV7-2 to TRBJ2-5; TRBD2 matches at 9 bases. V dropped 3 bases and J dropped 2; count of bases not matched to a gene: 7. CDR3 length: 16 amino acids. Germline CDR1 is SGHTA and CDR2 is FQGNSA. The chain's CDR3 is CASSFQAGGGQETQYF. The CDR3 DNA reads TGTGCCAGCAGCTTCCAAGCGGGGGGCGGGCAAGAGACCCAGTACTTC.

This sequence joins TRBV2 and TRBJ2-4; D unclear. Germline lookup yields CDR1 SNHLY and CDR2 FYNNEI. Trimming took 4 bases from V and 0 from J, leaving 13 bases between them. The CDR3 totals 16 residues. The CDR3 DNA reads TGTGCCAGCAGTGTAGCCTCGGTATTAGCCAAAAACATTCAGTACTTC. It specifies CASSVASVLAKNIQYF.

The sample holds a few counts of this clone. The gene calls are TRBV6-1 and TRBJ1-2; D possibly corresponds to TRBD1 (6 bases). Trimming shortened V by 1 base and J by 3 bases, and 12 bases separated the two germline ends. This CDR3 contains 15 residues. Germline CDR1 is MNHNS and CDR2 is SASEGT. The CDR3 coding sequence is TGTGCCAGCAGTGAAGTAACAGGGCAAGACTATGGCTACACCTTC. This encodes CASSEVTGQDYGYTF.

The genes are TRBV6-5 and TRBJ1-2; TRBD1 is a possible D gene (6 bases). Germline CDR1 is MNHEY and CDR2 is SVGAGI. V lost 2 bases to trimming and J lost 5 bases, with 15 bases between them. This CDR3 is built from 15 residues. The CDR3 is CASSYLRGDNYGYTF. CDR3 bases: TGTGCCAGCAGTTACCTCAGGGGCGATAATTATGGCTACACCTTC.

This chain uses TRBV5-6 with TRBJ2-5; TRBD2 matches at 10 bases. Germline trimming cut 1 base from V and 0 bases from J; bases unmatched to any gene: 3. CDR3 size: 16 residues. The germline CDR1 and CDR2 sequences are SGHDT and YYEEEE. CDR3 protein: CASSLTSGAYQETQYF. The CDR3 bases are TGTGCCAGCAGCTTGACTAGCGGGGCATACCAAGAGACCCAGTACTTC.

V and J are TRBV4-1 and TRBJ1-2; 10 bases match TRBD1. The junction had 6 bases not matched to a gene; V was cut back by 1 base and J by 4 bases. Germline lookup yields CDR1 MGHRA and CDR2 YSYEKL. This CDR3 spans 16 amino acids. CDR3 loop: CASSQGMTGGTYGYTF. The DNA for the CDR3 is TGCGCCAGCAGCCAAGGGATGACAGGGGGCACCTATGGCTACACCTTC.

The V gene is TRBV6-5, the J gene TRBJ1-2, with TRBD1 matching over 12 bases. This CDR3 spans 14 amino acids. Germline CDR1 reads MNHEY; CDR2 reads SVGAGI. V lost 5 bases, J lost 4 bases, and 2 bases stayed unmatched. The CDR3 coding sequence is TGTGCCAGCAGTGGGACAGGGGGCGGCTATGGCTACACCTTC. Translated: CASSGTGGGYGYTF.

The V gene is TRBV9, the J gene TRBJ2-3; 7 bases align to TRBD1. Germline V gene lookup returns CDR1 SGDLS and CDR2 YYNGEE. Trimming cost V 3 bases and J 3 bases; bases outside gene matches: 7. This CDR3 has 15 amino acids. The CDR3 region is CASSADRVGTDTQYF. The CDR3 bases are TGTGCCAGCAGCGCCGACAGGGTGGGGACAGATACGCAGTATTTT.

In DNA form, the CDR3 reads TGTGCCAGCAGCCAAGATCCAATAGCGGGGGGCATCATAGATACGCAGTATTTT. It encodes CASSQDPIAGGIIDTQYF. The genes are TRBV4-2 and TRBJ2-3; 10 nucleotides line up with TRBD2. CDR1 is LGHNA, CDR2 YNFKEQ, per germline. The CDR3 length is 18 residues. Trimming at V came to 0 bases and at J to 5 bases, leaving 11 bases not matched to a gene.

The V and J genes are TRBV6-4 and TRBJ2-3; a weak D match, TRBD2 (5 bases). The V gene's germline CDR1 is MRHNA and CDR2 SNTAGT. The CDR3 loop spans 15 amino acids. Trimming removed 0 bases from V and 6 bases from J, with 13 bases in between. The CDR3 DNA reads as TGTGCCAGCAGTGACTCAACTGGAGGAGTGGATACGCAGTATTTT. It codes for CASSDSTGGVDTQYF.

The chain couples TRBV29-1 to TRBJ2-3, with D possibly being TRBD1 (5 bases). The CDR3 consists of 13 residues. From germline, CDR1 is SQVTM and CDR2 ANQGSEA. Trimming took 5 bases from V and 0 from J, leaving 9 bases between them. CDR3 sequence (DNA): TGCAGCGTTTACAGGTTTAGCACAGATACGCAGTATTTT. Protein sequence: CSVYRFSTDTQYF.

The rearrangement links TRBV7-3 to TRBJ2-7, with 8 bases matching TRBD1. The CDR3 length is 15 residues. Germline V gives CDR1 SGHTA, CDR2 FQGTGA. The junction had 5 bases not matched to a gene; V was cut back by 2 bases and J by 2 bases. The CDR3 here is CASSLDGTGTYEQYF. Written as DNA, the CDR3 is TGTGCCAGCAGCTTAGATGGGACAGGTACCTACGAGCAGTACTTC.

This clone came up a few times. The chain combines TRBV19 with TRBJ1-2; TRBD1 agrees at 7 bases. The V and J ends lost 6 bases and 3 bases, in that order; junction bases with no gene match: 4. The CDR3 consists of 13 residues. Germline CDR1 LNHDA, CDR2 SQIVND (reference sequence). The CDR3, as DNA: TGTGCCAGTAGCTGGACAGGAGACTATGGCTACACCTTC. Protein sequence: CASSWTGDYGYTF.

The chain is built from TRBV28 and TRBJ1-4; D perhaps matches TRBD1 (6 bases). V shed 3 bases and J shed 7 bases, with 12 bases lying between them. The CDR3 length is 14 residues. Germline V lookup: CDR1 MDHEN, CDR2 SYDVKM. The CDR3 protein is CASSFPGEGEKLFF. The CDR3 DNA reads TGTGCCAGCAGTTTTCCAGGGGAAGGTGAAAAACTGTTTTTT. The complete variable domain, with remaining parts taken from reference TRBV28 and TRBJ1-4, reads DVKVTQSSRYLVKRTGEKVFLECVQDMDHENMFWYRQDPGLGLRLIYFSYDVKMKEKGDIPEGYSVSREKKERFSLILESASTNQTSMYLCASSFPGEGEKLFFGSGTQLSVL.

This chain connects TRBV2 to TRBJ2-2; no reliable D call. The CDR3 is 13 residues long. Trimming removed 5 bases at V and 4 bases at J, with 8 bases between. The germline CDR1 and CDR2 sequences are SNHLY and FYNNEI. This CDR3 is CASSPPGTGELFF. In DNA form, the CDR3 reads TGTGCCAGCAGTCCCCCGGGCACCGGGGAGCTGTTTTTT.

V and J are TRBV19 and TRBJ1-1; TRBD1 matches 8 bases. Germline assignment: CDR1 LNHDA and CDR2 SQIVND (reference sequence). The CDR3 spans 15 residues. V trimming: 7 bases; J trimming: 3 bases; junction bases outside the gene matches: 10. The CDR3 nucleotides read TGTGCCAGTACCCACAGGGGGACGAGTTACACTGAAGCTTTCTTT. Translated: CASTHRGTSYTEAFF.

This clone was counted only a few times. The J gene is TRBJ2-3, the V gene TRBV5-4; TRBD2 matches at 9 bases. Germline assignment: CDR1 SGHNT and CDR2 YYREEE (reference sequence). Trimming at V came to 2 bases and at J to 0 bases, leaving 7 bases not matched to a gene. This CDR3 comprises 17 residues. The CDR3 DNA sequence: TGTGCCAGCAGCTTTGGTGGGACTAGCAGTAGCACAGATACGCAGTATTTT. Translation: CASSFGGTSSSTDTQYF. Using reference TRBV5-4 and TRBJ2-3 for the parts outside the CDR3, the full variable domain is ETGVTQSPTHLIKTRGQQVTLRCSSQSGHNTVSWYQQALGQGPQFIFQYYREEENGRGNFPPRFSGLQFPNYSSELNVNALELDDSALYLCASSFGGTSSSTDTQYFGPGTRLTVL.

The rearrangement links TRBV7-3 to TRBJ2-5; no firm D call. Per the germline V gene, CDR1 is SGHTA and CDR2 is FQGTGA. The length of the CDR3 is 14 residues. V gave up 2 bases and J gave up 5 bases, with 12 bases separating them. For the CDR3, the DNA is TGTGCCAGCAGCTTAGCGGCTAGTATTGAGACCCAGTACTTC. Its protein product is CASSLAASIETQYF. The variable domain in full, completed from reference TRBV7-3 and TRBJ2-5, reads GAGVSQTPSNKVTEKGKYVELRCDPISGHTALYWYRQSLGQGPEFLIYFQGTGAADDSGLPNDRFFAVRPEGSVSTLKIQRTERGDSAVYLCASSLAASIETQYFGPGTRLLVL.

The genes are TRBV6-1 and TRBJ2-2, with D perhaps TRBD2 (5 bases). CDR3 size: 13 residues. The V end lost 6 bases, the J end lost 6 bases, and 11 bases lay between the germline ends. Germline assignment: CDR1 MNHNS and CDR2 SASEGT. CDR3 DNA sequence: TGTGCCAGCAGCAACAGCGGACCCGGGGAGCTGTTTTTT. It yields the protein CASSNSGPGELFF.